One sample yielded the 18 T cell receptor beta chains listed below, sequenced in a study of early T cells in non-severe SARS-CoV-2 infection. One entry per CDR3 protein results from TCRdb running MiXCR on the 5' RACE reads. The repertoire holds 50,000 to 70,000 distinct CDR3 sequences, with about 6% as singletons. The sequenced sample was whole blood, obtained at baseline. The origin of the receptors is an adult who was a healthcare worker with PCR-confirmed SARS-CoV-2 infection or an uninfected control (not recorded which).

This clonotype has a count of ten or more. CDR3 DNA sequence: TGTGCCAGCAGCCAACTAATGATCCGGGACATCTCGACCCAGTACTTC. This sequence encodes CASSQLMIRDISTQYF. This chain joins TRBV7-8 and TRBJ2-5, with D possibly TRBD1 on 6 matching bases. With 5 bases removed from V and 7 bases from J, the gap between germline ends came to 23 bases. Germline assignment: CDR1 SGHVS and CDR2 FQNEAQ. This CDR3 has 16 residues.

The table lists this clonotype with many counts. The rearrangement joins TRBV12-3 or TRBV12-4 to TRBJ1-4; a weak D match, TRBD1 (5 bases). CDR3 length: 15 amino acids. The germline V and J ends were trimmed by 6 bases and 5 bases, with 16 bases remaining between them. The CDR3 reads CASSFNRDANEKLFF. For the CDR3, the DNA is TGTGCCAGCAGCTTTAACCGGGACGCAAATGAAAAACTGTTTTTT.

The table lists this clonotype with many counts. The rearrangement uses TRBV7-9 and TRBJ1-5; the D is unclear. Between the trimmed V and J ends, which lost 1 base and 7 bases, there was a span of 5 bases. CDR1 is SEHNR and CDR2 is FQNEAQ in the germline V gene (reference sequence). The CDR3 sequence is 12 residues long. The DNA of the CDR3 is TGTGCCAGCAGCTTAGGAATCCAGCCCCAGCATTTT. It specifies CASSLGIQPQHF.

This clonotype has a count of ten or more. This chain joins TRBV6-2 or TRBV6-3 and TRBJ2-2, with TRBD2 matching 13 bases. The CDR3 loop spans 19 amino acids. The V and J ends lost 8 bases and 4 bases, in that order; junction bases with no gene match: 16. CDR1 is MNHEY and CDR2 is SVGEGT in the germline V gene. CDR3 region: CASRDGLAGAKGGTGELFF. CDR3 sequence (DNA): TGTGCCAGCCGAGACGGACTAGCGGGGGCCAAAGGAGGCACCGGGGAGCTGTTTTTT.

V usage is TRBV10-3 and J usage is TRBJ1-2; D ambiguous. The CDR3 sequence is 14 residues long. V lost 3 bases and J 4 bases, leaving 12 bases between the germline ends. Germline V gene lookup returns CDR1 ENHRY and CDR2 SYGVKD. The CDR3 spells CAISDTPAGYGYTF. DNA for the CDR3: TGTGCCATCAGTGACACCCCCGCAGGCTATGGCTACACCTTC.

This clonotype was recorded a few times. V and J are TRBV20-1 and TRBJ2-7; D uncertain. CDR1 and CDR2 from the germline V gene are DFQATT and SNEGSKA (reference sequence). V was shortened by 2 bases and J by 7 bases, with 9 bases between the two germline ends. This CDR3 is built from 11 residues. The CDR3 DNA is TGCAGTGCTAGAAAGGTGACTGAGCAGTACTTC. This encodes CSARKVTEQYF.

In this sample, this clonotype turned up many times. The rearrangement uses TRBV12-3 or TRBV12-4 and TRBJ2-7, with unresolved D. V shed 3 bases and J shed 5 bases, with 5 bases lying between them. The CDR3 runs 11 residues. The CDR3 DNA sequence: TGTGCCAGCAGTTTCGCAGACGAGCAGTACTTC. It codes for CASSFADEQYF.

The rearrangement links TRBV7-2 to TRBJ2-1, with no clear D. With 5 bases removed from V and 8 bases from J, the gap between germline ends came to 13 bases. Germline values: CDR1 SGHTA, CDR2 FQGNSA. This CDR3 contains 13 residues. The CDR3 DNA sequence: TGTGCCAGCAGCAATGGACCGGACGATGAGCAGTTCTTC. Amino acid sequence: CASSNGPDDEQFF. Full variable domain (remainder filled in from reference TRBV7-2 and TRBJ2-1): GAGVSQSPSNKVTEKGKDVELRCDPISGHTALYWYRQSLGQGLEFLIYFQGNSAPDKSGLPSDRFSAERTGGSVSTLTIQRTQQEDSAVYLCASSNGPDDEQFFGPGTRLTVL.

This clonotype has at least ten counts. Germline is not matched at one junction end, which may reflect a read error. Here the CDR3 reads CSVTRSTRETHHF. DNA for the CDR3: TGCAGCGTTACCCGGAGCACCCGAGAGACTCATCACTTC. This chain connects TRBV29-1 to TRBJ2-5; D is ambiguous. This CDR3 spans 13 amino acids. CDR1 and CDR2 from the germline V gene are SQVTM and ANQGSEA.

This clonotype showed up just a few times. V usage is TRBV28 and J usage is TRBJ1-1; maybe TRBD1 (5 bases). Germline loops: CDR1 MDHEN, CDR2 SYDVKM. The CDR3 sequence is 13 residues long. Trimming pared 8 bases from V and 11 bases from J, leaving 21 bases between. CDR3 protein: CASEGAGMGNAFF. CDR3 coding DNA: TGTGCCAGCGAGGGTGCAGGGATGGGAAATGCTTTCTTT.

This clonotype was found many times. As DNA, the CDR3 is TGCAGTGCTAATCAGGGGGTCCTCTACGAGCAGTACTTC. This encodes CSANQGVLYEQYF. This chain links TRBV20-1 with TRBJ2-7; 7 nucleotides align to TRBD1. The germline CDR1 and CDR2 sequences are DFQATT and SNEGSKA (reference sequence). The CDR3 is 13 residues long. The trim removed 4 bases at V and 3 bases at J, leaving 6 bases unmatched.

This clonotype was found many times. The chain recombines TRBV10-3 with TRBJ1-1; D uncertain. The CDR3 loop spans 13 amino acids. CDR1 and CDR2 (germline): ENHRY, SYGVKD. V was cut by 4 bases and J by 6 bases, with 12 bases left in between. The CDR3 reads CAISGNDGAEAFF. In nucleotides, the CDR3 is TGTGCCATCAGTGGTAATGACGGGGCTGAAGCTTTCTTT.

A few counts support this clonotype. V gene TRBV13 combines with J gene TRBJ2-1; tentatively, D is TRBD1 or TRBD2 (5 bases each). The germline V gene encodes CDR1 PRHDT and CDR2 FYEKMQ (reference sequence). This CDR3 comprises 19 residues. Trimming removed 4 bases from V and 4 bases from J, with 26 bases in between. The DNA of the CDR3 is TGTGCCAGCAGCTCATTTAGAGGTTTTGAGGGGAGTTCTTACAATGAGCAGTTCTTC. Translating it yields CASSSFRGFEGSSYNEQFF.

This clonotype was detected ten times or more. The chain recombines TRBV7-6 with TRBJ1-1; D gene ambiguous. There are 13 residues in the CDR3. Germline CDR1 SGHVS, CDR2 FNYEAQ. V was cut by 6 bases and J by 5 bases, with 13 bases left in between. The CDR3 DNA reads TGTGCCAGCAGTTTCAAAGGTAGAACTGAAGCTTTCTTT. This gives the protein CASSFKGRTEAFF.

In this sample, this clonotype turned up many times. The rearrangement links TRBV10-3 to TRBJ1-2, with D tentatively TRBD1 (6 bases). V gave up 6 bases and J gave up 2 bases, with 13 bases separating them. The CDR3 consists of 14 residues. In germline, CDR1 is ENHRY, CDR2 SYGVKD. The CDR3 loop reads CAISETGLNYGYTF. As DNA, the CDR3 is TGTGCCATCAGCGAGACAGGACTCAACTATGGCTACACCTTC.

There are many counts of this clonotype. The rearrangement uses TRBV6-2 or TRBV6-3 and TRBJ1-3, with D perhaps TRBD1 (6 bases). Deletions cut 8 bases from V and 0 bases from J, with 11 bases between. The CDR3 is 14 amino acids. Germline V gene data show CDR1 as MNHEY and CDR2 as SVGEGT. The DNA for the CDR3 is TGTGCCAGCCACCGGGGGGCCTCTGGAAACACCATATATTTT. Translated: CASHRGASGNTIYF.

This clonotype was seen more than once but under ten times. The gene calls are TRBV19 and TRBJ2-7; weak D call: TRBD1 (6 bases). The CDR3 loop spans 14 amino acids. V gave up 11 bases and J gave up 0 bases, with 17 bases separating them. The germline CDR1 and CDR2 sequences are LNHDA and SQIVND (reference sequence). CDR3 DNA: TGTGCCCCCCATGGGGGCATGGGCTCCTACGAGCAGTACTTC. Its translation is CAPHGGMGSYEQYF.

This clonotype has more than one count but fewer than ten. In nucleotides, the CDR3 is TGTGCCAGCAGCCCGTTGGACCAGCCCCAGCATTTT. Translated, it gives CASSPLDQPQHF. V usage is TRBV28 and J usage is TRBJ1-5; D gene ambiguous. V gave up 6 bases and J gave up 7 bases, with 10 bases separating them. This CDR3 is 12 amino acids long. Looked up from germline, CDR1 is MDHEN and CDR2 is SYDVKM.